The rows below give T cell receptor beta chains drawn from one sample of a study of blood T cell repertoires in COVID-19. Libraries were prepared by immunoSEQ multiplex PCR; TCRdb keeps only in-frame clonotypes and omits some of them. The sample lists 59,000 or so clones, roughly 85% occurring once. The material sequenced was peripheral blood. Receptor source: a man in his sixties with acute or convalescent COVID-19. Both conserved end residues are trimmed from each CDR3. Each record gives: CDR3 protein, J gene, V gene.

ASSAGLTYEQY	TRBJ2-7	TRBV19
ASSVGTVNSPLH	TRBJ1-6	TRBV9
ASSPTLDRGNTIY	TRBJ1-3	TRBV7-6
ASSLDSRTDTQY	TRBJ2-3	TRBV6-5
ASSYQGDTQY	TRBJ2-3	TRBV6-5
ASSQDSLAKQF	TRBJ2-1	TRBV14
ASSTGLVSYEQY	TRBJ2-7	TRBV5-6
ASSSSSGFTPDTQY	TRBJ2-3	TRBV5-1
ASSFGTAYEQY	TRBJ2-7	TRBV6-5
SVELQAYEQY	TRBJ2-7	TRBV29-1
ASSPFVSEETQY	TRBJ2-5	TRBV18
ASSRLAGGDNEQF	TRBJ2-1	TRBV3-1/TRBV3-2
ASSDPFQETQY	TRBJ2-5	TRBV6-1
ASSLAHNQPQH	TRBJ1-5	TRBV5-8
ASEQGARYNEQF	TRBJ2-1	TRBV19
ASSTGGGTEAF	TRBJ1-1	TRBV2
ASSLATSGRTTDTQY	TRBJ2-3	TRBV7-2
ASSLGRGWH	TRBJ2-7	TRBV7-8
SAELGSEQY	TRBJ2-7	TRBV20-1
ASSLVGGSVSYNEQF	TRBJ2-1	TRBV5-6
ASRLSWGDRVTGELF	TRBJ2-2	TRBV19
ASVVGQYQETQY	TRBJ2-5	TRBV12-5
ASRGQGTYNEQF	TRBJ2-1	TRBV5-1
ASSWGQGARGTEAF	TRBJ1-1	TRBV6-5
ASSHPGREQY	TRBJ2-7	TRBV7-2
ATSDPAGHRQETQY	TRBJ2-5	TRBV24-1